These 14 T cell receptor beta chains were sequenced from one sample in a study of OX40 agonist ivuxolimab in advanced cancers. Assay: immunoSEQ multiplex PCR; the TCRdb copy retains only in-frame clones and omits some. Here the sample spans some 69,000 clones, 90% being singletons. Specimen: CD4+ or CD8+ T cells sorted from blood, collected in a trial of the OX40 agonist ivuxolimab. The receptors were gathered from an adult with an advanced solid tumor such as melanoma, head and neck, liver or kidney cancer.

The genes are TRBV7-2 and TRBJ2-1; D possibly corresponds to TRBD1 (5 bases). CDR3 length equals 13 residues. Looked up from germline, CDR1 is SGHTA and CDR2 is FQGNSA. The germline V and J ends were trimmed by 0 bases and 5 bases, with 5 bases remaining between them. CDR3 region: CASSLARDNEQFF. CDR3 nucleotides: TGTGCCAGCAGCTTAGCCAGGGACAATGAGCAGTTCTTC.

The chain employs TRBV28 and TRBJ2-1; D assignment may be TRBD1 or TRBD2 (7 bases each). This CDR3 has 16 amino acids. V shed 1 base and J shed 5 bases, with 15 bases lying between them. Germline values: CDR1 MDHEN, CDR2 SYDVKM. The CDR3 reads CASSLFPAGGDNEQFF. The CDR3, as DNA: TGTGCCAGCAGTTTATTCCCGGCAGGGGGGGACAATGAGCAGTTCTTC.

CDR3 sequence (DNA): TGTGCCAGCAGCGGGACAGGGGGCTTTCGTGAGCAGTTCTTC. Its translation is CASSGTGGFREQFF. This chain connects TRBV27 to TRBJ2-1, with 12 positions matching TRBD1. V shed 6 bases, J shed 9 bases, and the junction held 6 bases outside the gene matches. Per germline, CDR1 MNHEY and CDR2 SMNVEV (reference sequence). The CDR3 extends over 14 amino acids.

The chain couples TRBV10-3 to TRBJ2-7; perhaps TRBD1 as D (6 bases). The CDR3 runs to 15 residues. Germline lookup yields CDR1 ENHRY and CDR2 SYGVKD. Trimming stripped 5 bases from V and 0 bases from J, with 14 bases between. The CDR3 protein is CAISPDRPSSYEQYF. CDR3 DNA sequence: TGTGCCATCAGTCCGGACAGACCGTCCTCCTACGAGCAGTACTTC.

This clone is a singleton in its sample. The rearrangement uses TRBV29-1 and TRBJ1-1, with a weak D call TRBD1 (5 bases). CDR3 size: 14 residues. Germline loops: CDR1 SQVTM, CDR2 ANQGSEA. Trimming shortened V by 6 bases and J by 4 bases, and 18 bases separated the two germline ends. CDR3 loop: CSVGYRDSSTEAFF. In DNA, the CDR3 is TGCAGCGTGGGATACCGGGACTCGAGCACTGAAGCTTTCTTT.

The DNA for the CDR3 is TGTGCCTGGAGTGATGACCCCAGGGCCTATGGCTACACCTTC. Residues: CAWSDDPRAYGYTF. The genes are TRBV30 and TRBJ1-2; weak D call: TRBD1 (5 bases). Trimming removed 1 base at V and 4 bases at J, with 13 bases between. The CDR3 is 14 amino acids. The germline CDR1 and CDR2 sequences are GTSNPN and SVGIG (reference sequence).

The chain carries TRBV10-2 and TRBJ2-1; no definite D call. In germline, CDR1 is WSHSY, CDR2 SAAADI. Deletions cut 6 bases from V and 4 bases from J, with 10 bases between. The CDR3 extends over 13 amino acids. The CDR3 sequence is CASSENTYNEQFF. The CDR3 nucleotides are TGCGCCAGCAGCGAGAACACTTACAATGAGCAGTTCTTC.

The gene calls are TRBV5-4 and TRBJ1-3, with D hard to call. V was shortened by 0 bases and J by 0 bases, with 4 bases between the two germline ends. The CDR3 is made up of 14 amino acids. Germline V gene data show CDR1 as SGHNT and CDR2 as YYREEE (reference sequence). DNA of the CDR3: TGTGCCAGCAGCTTGGCGTCCTCTGGAAACACCATATATTTT. This gives the protein CASSLASSGNTIYF.

V gene TRBV7-3 combines with J gene TRBJ2-1, with D unresolved. The CDR3 is 12 residues long. Germline loops: CDR1 SGHTA, CDR2 FQGTGA. V was clipped by 4 bases and J by 9 bases, with 10 bases between them. The CDR3 DNA is TGTGCCAGCAGCTCGAAAAACAGTGAGCAGTTCTTC. It codes for CASSSKNSEQFF.

The chain couples TRBV29-1 to TRBJ2-3; the D gene is possibly TRBD1 (6 bases). The germline gives CDR1 SQVTM, CDR2 ANQGSEA. The CDR3 totals 14 residues. The V gene lost 5 bases and the J gene lost 8 bases, with 20 bases spanning the gap. CDR3 nucleotides: TGCAGCGTTTCTACAGGGATTGGTGTTGGTACGCAGTATTTT. Its translation is CSVSTGIGVGTQYF.

In this sample, this clone turned up once. The chain combines TRBV7-9 with TRBJ2-4, with no clear D. The germline CDR1 and CDR2 sequences are SEHNR and FQNEAQ (reference sequence). The V gene lost 6 bases and the J gene lost 1 base, with 13 bases spanning the gap. This CDR3 is 15 amino acids long. The CDR3 spells CASSQPLNAKNIQYF. In DNA, the CDR3 is TGTGCCAGCAGTCAACCTTTAAACGCCAAAAACATTCAGTACTTC.

The genes are TRBV29-1 and TRBJ2-7; D is perhaps TRBD1 or TRBD2 (5 bases each). The CDR3 loop spans 14 amino acids. Deletions cut 6 bases from V and 3 bases from J, with 18 bases between. Germline CDR1 and CDR2: SQVTM and ANQGSEA. CDR3 loop: CSVTAPGRIYEQYF. CDR3 bases: TGCAGCGTGACCGCCCCGGGGCGGATCTACGAGCAGTACTTC.

This sequence joins TRBV7-2 and TRBJ2-7; 12 nucleotides line up with TRBD1. The CDR3 runs 14 residues. Germline V gene sequence: CDR1 SGHTA, CDR2 FQGNSA. After removal of 6 bases from V and 6 bases from J, the junction contained 6 bases not matched to a gene. The CDR3 nucleotides are TGTGCCAGCAGGGGACAGGGGGCGCTTTCCGAGCAGTACTTC. The encoded protein is CASRGQGALSEQYF.

The chain has TRBV27 and TRBJ2-3, with 12 bases fitting TRBD2. The germline gives CDR1 MNHEY, CDR2 SMNVEV (reference sequence). The CDR3 spans 14 residues. V gave up 5 bases and J gave up 5 bases; unmatched junction bases: 2. CDR3 residues: CASSRLAGVDTQYF. CDR3 in DNA: TGTGCCAGCAGTCGACTAGCGGGAGTAGATACGCAGTATTTT.